A selection of T cell receptor beta chains follows, all from one sample in a study of a mutant IDH1 vaccine in newly diagnosed glioma. Some clones are missing from TCRdb's copy, which holds only in-frame ones; the method was immunoSEQ multiplex PCR. The sample holds tens of thousands of clones, approximately 82% seen once. No antigen has been assigned to these receptors. This specimen consisted of PBMCs, obtained from a glioma patient whose treatment included an IDH1 peptide vaccine. The source is a woman aged 18-29 years with glioma. Some clones in this sample may be carry-over from other donors' samples. The CDR3 runs from the conserved cysteine through the conserved F or W. Each record gives: V gene, CDR3 protein.

V: TRBV4-2
CDR3: CASSRGLAGGPTGELFF

V: TRBV15
CDR3: CATSRDAAGSSPLHF

V: TRBV30
CDR3: CAWSVVGRGQAFF

V: TRBV25-1
CDR3: CASSELGPAAQYF

V: TRBV9
CDR3: CASSVGTGRSGNTIYF

V: TRBV20-1
CDR3: CSAPDSNIQYF

V: TRBV27
CDR3: CASSLTGGTSYEQYF

V: TRBV30
CDR3: CAWRAGFRTGELFF

V: TRBV11-3
CDR3: CASSRGRGLDEKLFF

V: TRBV13
CDR3: CASSSSGGFGNQPQHF

V: TRBV7-2
CDR3: CASSLYSGGYGYTF

V: TRBV9
CDR3: CASSSRVGLVSNEQFF

V: TRBV6-1
CDR3: CASTRLAGGTDTQYF

V: TRBV6-6
CDR3: CASSGLAGGALNEQFF

V: TRBV7-2
CDR3: CASSLVAGQNTEAFF

V: TRBV9
CDR3: CASSPPSHTEAFF

V: TRBV29-1
CDR3: CSVLGGQGTLKLFF

V: TRBV5-1
CDR3: CASSLASDTYEQYF

V: TRBV11-3
CDR3: CASSLGTVHEQYF

V: TRBV2
CDR3: CASTPARLEQFF

V: TRBV4-3
CDR3: CASSQDGGNYNEQFF

V: TRBV18
CDR3: CASSFGTDNSPLHF

V: TRBV6-5
CDR3: CASSYARGGETQYF

V: TRBV10-3
CDR3: CAISEYRQGRGANVLTF

V: TRBV5-1
CDR3: CATSKEVNTEAFF

V: TRBV5-1
CDR3: CASTPRTSSSYEQYF

V: TRBV2
CDR3: CASAEFRDGYTF

V: TRBV5-4
CDR3: CASRSSYNEQFF

V: TRBV4-2
CDR3: CASSHSTGQGGTDTQYF

V: TRBV10-2
CDR3: CASSESSGIQQETQYF

V: TRBV7-7
CDR3: CASSLGIGLHYEQYF

V: TRBV29-1
CDR3: CSARVSYEQYF

V: TRBV6-5
CDR3: CAIFSRAGVNTEAFF

V: TRBV10-2
CDR3: CASSGRQGGSTEAFF

V: TRBV6-6
CDR3: CASRDTSTNEKLFF

V: TRBV13
CDR3: CASSFTGGLWEQFF

V: TRBV6-5
CDR3: CASGYSGTGAGEQYF

V: TRBV2
CDR3: CASSENRGRGYTF

V: TRBV30
CDR3: CAWSKRQGYNQPQHF

V: TRBV19
CDR3: CASSTAGGATYGYTF

V: TRBV6-1
CDR3: CASKLGQGAEQPQHF

V: TRBV6-4
CDR3: CASRPSMGAGGPGYEQYF

V: TRBV4-3
CDR3: CASSQDLNTEAFF

V: TRBV28
CDR3: CASSRRGLAGVYEQYF

V: TRBV19
CDR3: CASSIGQGEDSPLHF